This T cell receptor (beta chain) was recorded in a study of cytomegalovirus exposure and HLA in healthy donors (TCRdb year 2017). Background on the whole study: An earlier analysis of 587 of the donors reported approximately 270 Gb of sequence data and 100 million to 140 million unique TCR beta sequences from 150 million to 200 million T cells. A later genetic analysis used genome-wide SNP genotypes for about 65% of the roughly 670 donors, treating that subset as a discovery cohort. Donor age, sex, ethnicity and CMV serostatus were collected together with the repertoire data. To study patterns of TCR occurrence, a later analysis re-analyzed previously published TCR beta repertoires from several hundred donors and added high-resolution HLA genotyping. Four to six DR-DQ haplotypes were handled as single units for association and clustering, since linkage in the cohort was strong. Class I and class II HLA loci were covered by the typing at four-digit resolution. High-throughput TCR immunosequencing, statistical association of individual TCRs with disease status, and machine learning were combined to predict cytomegalovirus infection status. Along with the roughly 610-subject first cohort, a separate validation cohort of over a hundred different subjects was used. An earlier analysis of some 600 of the donors applied high-throughput TCR beta sequencing to assess whether each TCR beta V gene segment acted as functional or pseudogenic. Among the roughly 400 genotyped donors, 75% to 90% belonged to the genetic ancestry cluster associated with self-reported Caucasian donors. Rather than drawing on any new phenotypic data, the later analysis identified candidate immune exposures from TCR beta sequences and the way those sequences occurred across donors. The aim of the study was to test whether cataloging public T cell receptors could identify signatures of past pathogen exposure. Among around 400 genotyped donors of the cohort, an average of approximately 220,000 unique TCR beta nucleotide sequences was sequenced per donor, of which about 18% were non-productive. Roughly 290 gigabases of sequencing data and tens of millions of unique TCR sequences made up an early release that covered 500 to 650 HLA-typed donors. Every repertoire in the discovery cohort had been generated on one and the same sequencing platform. The study used immunosequencing to profile the T cell repertoires of approximately 630 subjects and linked those repertoires to cytomegalovirus serostatus. Typing coverage differed by locus: A, B, C, DRB1 and DQB1 were typed in about 620-640 donors, DQA1 in 522, DPA1 in nearly 610, and DPB1 in around 440. The paper's findings and limits, for the study overall: Because HLA typing was unavailable for some donors at each locus, only the typed subset was used in association tests. In a later analysis, over 15,000 TCR beta sequences were associated with specific HLA alleles at a false discovery rate of 0.05. In a later genetic analysis, a missense DCLRE1C variant was associated with V-gene and J-gene trimming of TCR beta chains, and the association was replicated in an independent cohort. Across donors, most TCR sequences were observed very rarely, whereas some public TCRs were present in many individuals. A later analysis found that HLA-associated TCR beta chains were more clonally expanded and had lower generation probabilities than equally common non-associated chains. Strong co-occurrence of HLA alleles, especially DR and DQ, made assigning TCR associations to individual alleles difficult. A further reported finding was that TCR beta sequences accurately predicted the HLA-A and HLA-B alleles for most subjects in the first cohort. In a later analysis, the rate of TCR association differed among HLA loci, with DRB1 alleles having the most associated TCRs and HLA-C alleles having the fewest. According to a later analysis, parvovirus B19, influenza, CMV and Epstein-Barr virus appeared linked to several top co-occurrence clusters. The sequencing pipeline was judged likely to have produced a cluster of highly shared sequence variants as a technical artifact. The only immune exposure information available for the cohort was CMV serostatus. Roughly 15 rarely observed V segments, including chromosome 9 orphons, were excluded from the earlier analysis of approximately 500 of the donors because counts were too low. The classifier was reported to diagnose cytomegalovirus status with high specificity and sensitivity in both the original and validation cohorts. In the study, approximately 160 TCR beta chains were listed as associated with cytomegalovirus. This cohort had only TCR beta chains sequenced, and the lack of alpha or paired-chain data limited which features could be detected. Compared with the roughly 710-donor mean, donors in an Asian-associated ancestry cluster had fewer N-insertions in productive TCRs, according to a later genetic analysis. A few of the identified cytomegalovirus-associated TCR beta chains were confirmed in vitro to be specific for cytomegalovirus antigens. The presence/absence analyses assumed that sequencing depth was roughly uniform across donors, and that assumption may not be true. Linkage disequilibrium might explain the correlated functional status among segregating V segments, but an unknown experimental factor could not be ruled out. Most CMV-associated TCR beta chains appeared to be HLA-restricted in a later analysis, and the HLA associations seemed to be driven largely by CMV exposure. According to the authors, the approach could potentially be generalized to other disease states and immunological phenotypes. In an earlier analysis of 450 to 750 of the donors, most TCR beta V segments appeared in productive rearrangements about 87% or about 30% of the time, broadly matching IMGT annotations. Because the 87-base-pair reads could not distinguish some IMGT-functional V segments, including TRBV6-2 and TRBV6-3, those segments were excluded.

Concerning this clone itself: The antigen it binds to is not known. No base quality values were provided; no much bigger clone lies one nucleotide off.

In total, over 600 healthy bone marrow donors made up the cohort. All cohort members were sampled while nominally healthy, although unrecorded immune exposures were likely present. The donor tested CMV seronegative and was one of the 352 seronegative cohort members. A peripheral blood sample was collected from each donor, and TCR beta sequencing was performed on peripheral blood mononuclear cells. Genomic DNA was extracted from the blood cell samples with the Qiagen DNeasy Blood Extraction Kit. Including cysteine and phenylalanine, the CDR3 has 13 amino acids. The sequence is cut down to CDR3 DNA, 39 bases in frame from base 1. Trimming leaves V shorter by 3 bases and J shorter by 8 bases, with the junction holding 7 bases beyond the gene matches. CDR1 and CDR2, looked up from the germline V gene, are MDHEN and SYDVKM. Library construction relied on the immunoSEQ multiplex PCR assay. For the multiplex PCR, a mixture combining 60 forward primers for TCR Vbeta segments and 13 reverse primers for TCR Jbeta segments was used. A multiplex PCR assay on genomic DNA amplified the CDR3 region of rearranged TCR beta genes. On the Illumina HiSeq System, the amplified TCR beta libraries were sequenced as 87-base-pair reads. In the paper's pipeline: In a later analysis, around 80 million unique TCR beta chains were counted across the 500 to 850 repertoires, and roughly 11 million of these chains were shared by at least two donors. Raw reads were error-corrected and collapsed into unique sequences with a nearest-neighbor algorithm that merged closely related sequences to remove PCR and sequencing errors. V, D and J gene segments were assigned by aligning CDR3 sequences to IMGT reference sequences. For a sequence to be retained, at least a six-nucleotide match to both a V gene segment and a J gene segment was required. Rearrangements were classified as productive when the CDR3 lacked stop codons and remained in frame with V and J, and all other rearrangements were classified as non-productive. CDR3 was defined by IMGT convention, running from the second conserved V-encoded cysteine to the conserved J-encoded phenylalanine. The earlier analysis of about 590 of the donors excluded sequences that lacked an unambiguous match to a single V gene segment. An earlier analysis of fewer than 650 of the donors classified V segments as functional when productive rearrangements were above 56.7% and as segregating when the standard deviation between donors was above 5%. To diagnose cytomegalovirus status from the catalog of TCR beta chain sequences, a statistical classification framework was built. A later analysis assigned V and J genes by comparing TCR nucleotide sequences with IMGT/GENE-DB human TR gene sequences. Using the TCRdist pipeline, a later analysis assigned CDR3 sequences along with most-parsimonious VDJ recombination scenarios. A later analysis defined each TCR beta chain by its CDR3 amino acid sequence plus V-gene family, and excluded reads lacking a unique V-gene family. To address suspected cross-contamination and a sequencing artifact, a later analysis removed a few hundred highly shared, low-generation-probability nucleotide sequences. A later analysis calculated a clonal expansion index for each public chain from normalized within-repertoire ranks of inferred template counts. In a later analysis, generation probabilities were computed using a VDJ recombination model fitted to out-of-frame rearrangements, and the results were checked against IGoR. Hypergeometric tests were used in a later analysis to score TCR-TCR, TCR-HLA and TCR-CMV co-occurrence, with a repertoire-size bias correction applied to the TCR pairs. In a later analysis, false discovery rates were estimated by permuting HLA or CMV assignments 20 times. In a later analysis, co-occurring TCRs were grouped with DBSCAN, and TCRdist sequence similarity was added when clustering was performed within HLA-allele-positive subsets. Repertoires with fewer than 30,000 or more than 120,000 public chains, plus five repertoires with anomalous nucleotide sharing, were excluded from co-occurrence clustering. Sourced from immuneACCESS, this table was stored by TCRdb with only in-frame sequences that have V and J called. A share of the clones is absent; for the studies checked, an unresolved V gene accounts for under half, and the remainder has no known explanation. For V, J and clone size, that table is used; D and trimming come from the DNA. The sample contains roughly 100,000 clones, 65% to 85% of them found a single time. The ten most abundant clones make up roughly 2% of the sample.

The receptor was derived from a woman aged 40 to 50 in good health and CMV-seronegative. The rearrangement combines TRBV28 with TRBJ2-7; 7 central nucleotides agree with TRBD1. Sequenced sample: PBMCs. The CDR3 loop reads CASSFIGQVQQYF. The nucleotides are TGTGCCAGCAGTTTCATCGGACAGGTGCAGCAGTACTTC.